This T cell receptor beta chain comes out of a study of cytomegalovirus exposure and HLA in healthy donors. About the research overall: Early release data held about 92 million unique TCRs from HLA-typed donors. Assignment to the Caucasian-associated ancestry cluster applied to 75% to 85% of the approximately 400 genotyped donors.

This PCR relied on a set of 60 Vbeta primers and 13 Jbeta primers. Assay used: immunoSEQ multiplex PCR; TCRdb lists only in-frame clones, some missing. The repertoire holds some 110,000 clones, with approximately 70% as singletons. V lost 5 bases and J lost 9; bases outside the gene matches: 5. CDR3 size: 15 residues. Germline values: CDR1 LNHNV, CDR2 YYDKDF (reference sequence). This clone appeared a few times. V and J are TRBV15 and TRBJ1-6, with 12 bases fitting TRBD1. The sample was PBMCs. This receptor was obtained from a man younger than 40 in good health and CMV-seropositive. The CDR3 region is CATSRDRGLGSPLHF. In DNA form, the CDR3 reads TGTGCCACCAGCCGGGACAGGGGGCTCGGTTCACCCCTCCACTTT.